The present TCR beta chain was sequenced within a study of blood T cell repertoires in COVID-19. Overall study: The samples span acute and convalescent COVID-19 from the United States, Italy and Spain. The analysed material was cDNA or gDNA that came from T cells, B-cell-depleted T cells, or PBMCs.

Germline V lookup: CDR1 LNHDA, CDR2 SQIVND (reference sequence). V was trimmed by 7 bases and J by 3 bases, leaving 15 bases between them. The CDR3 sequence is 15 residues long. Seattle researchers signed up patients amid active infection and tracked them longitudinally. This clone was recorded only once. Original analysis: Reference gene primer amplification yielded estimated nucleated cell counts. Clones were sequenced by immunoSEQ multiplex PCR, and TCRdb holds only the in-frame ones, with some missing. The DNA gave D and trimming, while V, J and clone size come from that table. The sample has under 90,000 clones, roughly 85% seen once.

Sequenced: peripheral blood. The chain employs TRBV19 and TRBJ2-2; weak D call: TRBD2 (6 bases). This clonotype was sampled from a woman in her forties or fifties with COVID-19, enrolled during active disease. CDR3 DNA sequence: TGTGCCAGTAAAAGAGACGGGAGTCACACCGGGGAGCTGTTTTTT. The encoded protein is CASKRDGSHTGELFF. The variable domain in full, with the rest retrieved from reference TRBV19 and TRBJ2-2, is DGGITQSPKYLFRKEGQNVTLSCEQNLNHDAMYWYRQDPGQGLRLIYYSQIVNDFQKGDIAEGYSVSREKKESFPLTVTSAQKNPTAFYLCASKRDGSHTGELFFGEGSRLTVL.